This T cell receptor beta chain derives from a study of shared clonotypes between healthy human individuals. The V end lost 4 bases, the J end lost 0 bases, and 10 bases lay between the germline ends. The CDR3 is made up of 14 amino acids. From germline, CDR1 is SGHRS and CDR2 YFSETQ. General observations from the study: Among non-shared clonotypes, generation probabilities were lower than among those shared by all four donors. Compared with memory subsets, naive subsets generally had larger estimated richness. Among a handful of donors, roughly 5% of naive CD4 clonotypes were found in common.

Comments on this clone: Its antigen is unknown.

Genomic DNA per cell subset filled all wells of several immunoSEQ plates. Clones were read by immunoSEQ multiplex PCR, and TCRdb kept only the in-frame ones, dropping some. The table lists about 1.1 million clones, 70% to 80% of them singletons. The clonotype was recovered from a man between 18 and 29 years old in good health. Some clones in this sample may be carry-over from other donors' samples. This chain links TRBV5-1 with TRBJ1-1; tentative D call: TRBD1 (6 bases). Sequenced material: memory CD4+ T cells from PBMCs. Subset: CD45RA-negative fraction. The CDR3 sequence: CASSEGGLNTEAFF. DNA of the CDR3: TGCGCCAGCAGCGAGGGGGGCCTGAACACTGAAGCTTTCTTT.